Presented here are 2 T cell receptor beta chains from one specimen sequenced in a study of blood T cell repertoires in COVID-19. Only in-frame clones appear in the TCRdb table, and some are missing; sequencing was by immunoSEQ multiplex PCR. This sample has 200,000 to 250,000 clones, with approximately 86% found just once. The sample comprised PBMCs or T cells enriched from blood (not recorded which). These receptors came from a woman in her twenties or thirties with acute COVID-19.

The CDR3 coding sequence is TGTGCCAGCAGACCCCTAGGAGGGGGCCTGGATACGCAGTATTTT. Protein sequence: CASRPLGGGLDTQYF. The rearrangement joins TRBV6-5 to TRBJ2-3; tentatively, D is TRBD1 (7 bases). This CDR3 spans 15 amino acids. V shed 6 bases and J shed 6 bases, with 19 bases lying between them. The germline gives CDR1 MNHEY, CDR2 SVGAGI.

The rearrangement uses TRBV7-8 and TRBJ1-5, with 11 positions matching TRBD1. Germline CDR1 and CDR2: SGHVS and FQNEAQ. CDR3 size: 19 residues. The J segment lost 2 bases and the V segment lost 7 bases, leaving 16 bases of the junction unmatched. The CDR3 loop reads CASNPRDRGKDSRNQPQHF. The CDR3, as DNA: TGTGCCAGCAACCCCCGGGACAGGGGGAAGGATAGTCGCAATCAGCCCCAGCATTTT.